This TCR beta chain is drawn from a study of siplizumab effects on memory and regulatory T cells. Note on this clone: Antigen: not known.

General study points: In the presence of siplizumab, alloreactive sequences traceable to unstimulated CD4+ memory cells were significantly reduced. Memory T cells appeared less diverse than naive cells, which seemed to contribute substantially to alloresponse. A naive or memory phenotype could not be assigned to roughly 80-95% of the proliferating CD4+ or CD8+ clones.

Each sample had approximately 10^5 TCR templates assayed. Produced via immunoSEQ multiplex PCR; TCRdb's table is partial and in-frame only. The data show 75,000 to 100,000 clones, with over 85% seen just once and around 0.31% held by the top ten. The receptor comes from a human donor in good health. The sequencing sample was made of non-Treg CD4+ T cells sorted from blood.

As DNA, the CDR3 is TGCGCCAGCAGCTTGGAAAACAGGGGCGGGGCTTTCTTT. Encoded protein: CASSLENRGGAFF. This chain uses TRBV5-1 with TRBJ1-1, with 7 bases matching TRBD1. Germline V gene lookup returns CDR1 SGHRS and CDR2 YFSETQ. The ends lost 0 bases at V and 11 bases at J; junction bases unmatched: 7. The length of the CDR3 is 13 residues. Full variable domain (missing parts from reference TRBV5-1 and TRBJ1-1): KAGVTQTPRYLIKTRGQQVTLSCSPISGHRSVSWYQQTPGQGLQFLFEYFSETQRNKGNFPGRFSGRQFSNSRSEMNVSTLELGDSALYLCASSLENRGGAFFGQGTRLTVV.